This T cell receptor (beta chain) was found in a study of blood T cell repertoires in COVID-19. In the study overall: Samples representing acute and convalescent COVID-19 were sourced from the United States, Italy and Spain. PBMCs, B-cell-depleted T cells, or T cells were the source of the cDNA or gDNA that made up the material.

V dropped 3 bases and J dropped 6; count of bases not matched to a gene: 9. Per germline, CDR1 SGHRS and CDR2 YFSETQ. The CDR3 covers 15 residues. In the source study's methods: Counts of nucleated cells, estimated from reference gene primer amplification, were obtained. TCRdb keeps only in-frame clones here, not all; method: immunoSEQ multiplex PCR. The V and J calls and clone size are taken from that table; D and trimming were inferred from the DNA. The sample includes about 50,000 clones, over 80% seen only once; the top ten take about 12%. The rearrangement links TRBV5-1 to TRBJ2-1; 7 positions match TRBD1. The sequenced material came from peripheral blood. The receptor comes from a human donor with active COVID-19. The donor label of this sample is uncertain. The CDR3 here is CASSSDRTLSNEQFF. The CDR3 nucleotides read TGCGCCAGCAGCTCGGACAGGACCCTCTCCAATGAGCAGTTCTTC.